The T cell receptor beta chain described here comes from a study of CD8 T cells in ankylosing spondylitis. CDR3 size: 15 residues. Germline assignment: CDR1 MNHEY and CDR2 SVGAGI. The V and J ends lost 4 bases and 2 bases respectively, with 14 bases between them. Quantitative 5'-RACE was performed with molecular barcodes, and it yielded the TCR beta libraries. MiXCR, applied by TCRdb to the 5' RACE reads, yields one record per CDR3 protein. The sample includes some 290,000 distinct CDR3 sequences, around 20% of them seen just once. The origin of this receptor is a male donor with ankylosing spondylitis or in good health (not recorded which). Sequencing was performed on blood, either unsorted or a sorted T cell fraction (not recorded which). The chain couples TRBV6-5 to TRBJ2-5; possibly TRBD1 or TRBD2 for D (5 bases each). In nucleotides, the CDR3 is TGTGCCAGCAGTTCCCACCGGGGCCTACAAGAGACCCAGTACTTC. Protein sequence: CASSSHRGLQETQYF.